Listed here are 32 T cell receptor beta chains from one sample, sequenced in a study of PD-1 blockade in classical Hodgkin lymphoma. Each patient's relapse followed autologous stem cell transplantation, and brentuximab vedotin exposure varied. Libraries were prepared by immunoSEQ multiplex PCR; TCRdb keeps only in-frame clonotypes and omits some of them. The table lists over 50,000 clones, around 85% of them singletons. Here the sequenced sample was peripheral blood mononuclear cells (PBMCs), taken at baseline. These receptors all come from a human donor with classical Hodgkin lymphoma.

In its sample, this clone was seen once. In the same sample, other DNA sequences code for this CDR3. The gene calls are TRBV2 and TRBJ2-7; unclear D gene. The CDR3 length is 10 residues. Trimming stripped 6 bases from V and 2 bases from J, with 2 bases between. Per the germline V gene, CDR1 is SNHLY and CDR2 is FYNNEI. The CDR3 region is CASRAYEQYF. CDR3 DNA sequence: TGTGCCAGCAGGGCCTACGAGCAGTACTTC.

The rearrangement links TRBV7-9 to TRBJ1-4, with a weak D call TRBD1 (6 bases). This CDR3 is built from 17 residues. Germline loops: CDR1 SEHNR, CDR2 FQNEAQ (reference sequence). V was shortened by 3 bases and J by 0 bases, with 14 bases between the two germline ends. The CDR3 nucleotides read TGTGCCAGCAGCTTCGGACAGACTCTTGCAACTAATGAAAAACTGTTTTTT. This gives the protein CASSFGQTLATNEKLFF. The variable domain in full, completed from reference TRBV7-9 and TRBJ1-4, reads DTGVSQNPRHKITKRGQNVTFRCDPISEHNRLYWYRQTLGQGPEFLTYFQNEAQLEKSRLLSDRFSAERPKGSFSTLEIQRTEQGDSAMYLCASSFGQTLATNEKLFFGSGTQLSVL.

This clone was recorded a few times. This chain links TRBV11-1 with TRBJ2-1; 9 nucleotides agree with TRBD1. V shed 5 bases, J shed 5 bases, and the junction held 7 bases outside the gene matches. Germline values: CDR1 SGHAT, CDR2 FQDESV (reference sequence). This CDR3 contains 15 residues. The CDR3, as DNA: TGTGCCAGCAGCCCATGGACAGGGGACAACAATGAGCAGTTCTTC. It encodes CASSPWTGDNNEQFF.

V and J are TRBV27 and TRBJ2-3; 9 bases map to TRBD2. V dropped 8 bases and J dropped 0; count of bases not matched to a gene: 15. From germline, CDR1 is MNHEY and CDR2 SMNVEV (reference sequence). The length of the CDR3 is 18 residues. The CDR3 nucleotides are TGTGCCAGCCCTTATCGGGGACTAGCTCATTCTAGCACAGATACGCAGTATTTT. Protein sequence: CASPYRGLAHSSTDTQYF.

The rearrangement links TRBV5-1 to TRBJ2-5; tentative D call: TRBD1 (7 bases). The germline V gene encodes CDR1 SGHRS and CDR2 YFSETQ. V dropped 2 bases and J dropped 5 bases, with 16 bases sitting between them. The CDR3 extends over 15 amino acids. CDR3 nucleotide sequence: TGCGCCAGCAGCTTTGGAAAGGGGGCGGGGGAGACCCAGTACTTC. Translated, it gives CASSFGKGAGETQYF.

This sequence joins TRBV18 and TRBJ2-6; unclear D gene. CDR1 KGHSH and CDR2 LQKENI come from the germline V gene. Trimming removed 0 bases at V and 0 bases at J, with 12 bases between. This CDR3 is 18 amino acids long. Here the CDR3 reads CASSPPFWGLSGANVLTF. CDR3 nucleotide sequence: TGTGCCAGCTCACCACCGTTCTGGGGTCTCTCTGGGGCCAACGTCCTGACTTTC.

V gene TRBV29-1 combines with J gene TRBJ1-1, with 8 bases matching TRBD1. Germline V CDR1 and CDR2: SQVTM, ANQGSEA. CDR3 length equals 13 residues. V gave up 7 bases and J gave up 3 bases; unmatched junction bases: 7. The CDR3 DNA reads TGCAGCGGTGGGACAGGTGATTACACTGAAGCTTTCTTT. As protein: CSGGTGDYTEAFF.

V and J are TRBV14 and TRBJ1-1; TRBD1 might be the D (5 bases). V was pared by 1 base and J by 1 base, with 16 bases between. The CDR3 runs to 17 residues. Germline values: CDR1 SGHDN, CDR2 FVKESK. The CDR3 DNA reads TGTGCCAGCAGCCAAGCCGTTCCCTGGGGGGAGAACACTGAAGCTTTCTTT. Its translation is CASSQAVPWGENTEAFF.

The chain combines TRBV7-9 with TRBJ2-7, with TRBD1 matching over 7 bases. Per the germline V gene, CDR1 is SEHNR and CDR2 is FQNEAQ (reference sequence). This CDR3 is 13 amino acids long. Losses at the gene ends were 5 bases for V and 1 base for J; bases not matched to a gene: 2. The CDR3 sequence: CASSRDSSYEQYF. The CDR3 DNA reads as TGTGCCAGCAGCCGGGACAGTTCCTACGAGCAGTACTTC.

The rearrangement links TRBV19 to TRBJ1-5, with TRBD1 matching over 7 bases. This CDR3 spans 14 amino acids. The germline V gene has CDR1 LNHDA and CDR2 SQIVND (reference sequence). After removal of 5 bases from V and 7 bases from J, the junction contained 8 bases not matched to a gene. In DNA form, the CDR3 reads TGTGCCAGTAGTGGACAGGCGAGGGGCCAGCCCCAGCATTTT. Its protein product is CASSGQARGQPQHF.

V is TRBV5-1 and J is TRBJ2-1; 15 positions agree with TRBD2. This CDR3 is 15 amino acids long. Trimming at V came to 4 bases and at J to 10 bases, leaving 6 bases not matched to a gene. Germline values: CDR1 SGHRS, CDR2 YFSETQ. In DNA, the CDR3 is TGCGCCAGCAGCGGACTAGCGGGAGGGTCACGGGAGCAGTTCTTC. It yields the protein CASSGLAGGSREQFF. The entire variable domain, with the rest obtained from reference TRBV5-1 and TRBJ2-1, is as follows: KAGVTQTPRYLIKTRGQQVTLSCSPISGHRSVSWYQQTPGQGLQFLFEYFSETQRNKGNFPGRFSGRQFSNSRSEMNVSTLELGDSALYLCASSGLAGGSREQFFGPGTRLTVL.

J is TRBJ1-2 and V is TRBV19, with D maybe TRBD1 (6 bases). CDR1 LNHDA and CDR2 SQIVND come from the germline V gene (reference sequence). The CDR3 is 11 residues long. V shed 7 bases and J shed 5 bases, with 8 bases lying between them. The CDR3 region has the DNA TGTGCCAGTAACGGACAGTATGGCTACACCTTC. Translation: CASNGQYGYTF.

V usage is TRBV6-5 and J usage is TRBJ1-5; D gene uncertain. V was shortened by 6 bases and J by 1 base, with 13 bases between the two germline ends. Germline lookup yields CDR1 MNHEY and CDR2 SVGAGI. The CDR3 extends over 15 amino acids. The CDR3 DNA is TGTGCCAGCAGCTCGGGCGGTGGGAGCAATCAGCCCCAGCATTTT. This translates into CASSSGGGSNQPQHF.

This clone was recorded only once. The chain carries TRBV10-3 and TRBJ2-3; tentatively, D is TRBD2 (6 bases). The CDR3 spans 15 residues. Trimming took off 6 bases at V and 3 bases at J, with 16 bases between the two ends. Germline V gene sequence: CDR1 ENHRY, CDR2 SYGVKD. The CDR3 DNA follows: TGTGCCATCAGATTAGCGGAGACCCGAACAGATACGCAGTATTTT. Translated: CAIRLAETRTDTQYF.

The CDR3 is CASSSRTGGRSEQYF. Here the CDR3 DNA reads TGTGCCAGCAGCTCCCGGACAGGAGGGCGGAGCGAGCAGTACTTC. V gene TRBV11-2 combines with J gene TRBJ2-7; D is perhaps TRBD1 (7 bases). Trimming took 4 bases from V and 6 from J, leaving 19 bases between them. CDR3 size: 15 residues. In germline, CDR1 is SGHAT, CDR2 FQNNGV. Full variable domain (remainder filled in from reference TRBV11-2 and TRBJ2-7): EAGVAQSPRYKIIEKRQSVAFWCNPISGHATLYWYQQILGQGPKLLIQFQNNGVVDDSQLPKDRFSAERLKGVDSTLKIQPAKLEDSAVYLCASSSRTGGRSEQYFGPGTRLTVT.

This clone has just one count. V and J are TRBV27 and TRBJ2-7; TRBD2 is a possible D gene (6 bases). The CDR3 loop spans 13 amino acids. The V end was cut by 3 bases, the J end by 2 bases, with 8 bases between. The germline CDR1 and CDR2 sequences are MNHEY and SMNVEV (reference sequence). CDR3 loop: CASSLEGTYEQYF. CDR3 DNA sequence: TGTGCCAGCAGTTTGGAGGGAACCTACGAGCAGTACTTC.

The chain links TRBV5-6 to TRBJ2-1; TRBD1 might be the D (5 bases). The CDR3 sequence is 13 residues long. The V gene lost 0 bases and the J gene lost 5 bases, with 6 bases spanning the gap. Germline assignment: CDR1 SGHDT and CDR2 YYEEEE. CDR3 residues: CASSLVGDNEQFF. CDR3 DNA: TGTGCCAGCAGCTTGGTAGGGGACAATGAGCAGTTCTTC.

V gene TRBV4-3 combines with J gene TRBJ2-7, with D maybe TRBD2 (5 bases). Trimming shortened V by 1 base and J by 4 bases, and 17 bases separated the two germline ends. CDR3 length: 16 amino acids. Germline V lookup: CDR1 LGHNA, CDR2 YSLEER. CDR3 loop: CASSQGVGLRGYEQYF. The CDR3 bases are TGCGCCAGCAGCCAAGGAGTAGGACTGAGAGGTTACGAGCAGTACTTC.

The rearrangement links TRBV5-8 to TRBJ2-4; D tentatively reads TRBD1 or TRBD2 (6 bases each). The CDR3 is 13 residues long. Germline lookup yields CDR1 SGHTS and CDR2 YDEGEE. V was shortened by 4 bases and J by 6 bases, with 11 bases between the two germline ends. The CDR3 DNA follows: TGTGCCAGCAGCCGGGGGCTGGGAAACATTCAGTACTTC. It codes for CASSRGLGNIQYF.

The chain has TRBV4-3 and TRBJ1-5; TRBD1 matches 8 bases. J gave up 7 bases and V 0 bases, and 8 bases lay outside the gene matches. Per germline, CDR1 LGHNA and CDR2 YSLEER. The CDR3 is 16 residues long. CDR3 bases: TGCGCCAGCAGCCAAGACCTCGACAGGGGCGGACAGCCCCAGCATTTT. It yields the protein CASSQDLDRGGQPQHF.

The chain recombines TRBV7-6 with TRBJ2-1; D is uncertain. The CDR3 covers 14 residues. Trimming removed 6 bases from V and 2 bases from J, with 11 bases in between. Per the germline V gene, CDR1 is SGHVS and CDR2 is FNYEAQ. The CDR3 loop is CASSVWEAYNEQFF. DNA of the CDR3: TGTGCCAGCAGTGTCTGGGAAGCCTACAATGAGCAGTTCTTC.

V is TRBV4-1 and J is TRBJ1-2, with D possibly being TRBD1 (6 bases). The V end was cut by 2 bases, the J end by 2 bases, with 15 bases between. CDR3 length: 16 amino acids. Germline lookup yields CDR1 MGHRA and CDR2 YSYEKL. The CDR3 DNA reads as TGCGCCAGCAGCCAACTACTGGGGGGCGGGAACTATGGCTACACCTTC. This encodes CASSQLLGGGNYGYTF.

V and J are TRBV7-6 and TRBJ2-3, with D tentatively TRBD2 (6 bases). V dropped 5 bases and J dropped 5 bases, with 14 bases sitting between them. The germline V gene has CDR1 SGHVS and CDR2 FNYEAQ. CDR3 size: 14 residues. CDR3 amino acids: CASSPVRGRDTQYF. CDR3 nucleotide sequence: TGTGCCAGCAGCCCCGTACGGGGGAGAGATACGCAGTATTTT.

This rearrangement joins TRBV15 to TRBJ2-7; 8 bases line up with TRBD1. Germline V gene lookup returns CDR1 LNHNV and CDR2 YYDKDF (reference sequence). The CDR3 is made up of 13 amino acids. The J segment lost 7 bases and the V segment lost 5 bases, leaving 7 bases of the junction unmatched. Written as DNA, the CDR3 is TGTGCCACCAGCCAGGACAGGGTAGAAGAGCAGTACTTC. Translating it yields CATSQDRVEEQYF.

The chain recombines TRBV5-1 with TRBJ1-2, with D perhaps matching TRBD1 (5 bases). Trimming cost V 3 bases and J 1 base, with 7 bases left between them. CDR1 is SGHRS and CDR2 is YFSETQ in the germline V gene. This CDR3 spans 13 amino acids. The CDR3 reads CASSWGINYGYTF. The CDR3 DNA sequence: TGCGCCAGCAGCTGGGGCATTAACTATGGCTACACCTTC. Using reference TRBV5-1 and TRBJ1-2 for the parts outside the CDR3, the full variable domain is KAGVTQTPRYLIKTRGQQVTLSCSPISGHRSVSWYQQTPGQGLQFLFEYFSETQRNKGNFPGRFSGRQFSNSRSEMNVSTLELGDSALYLCASSWGINYGYTFGSGTRLTVV.

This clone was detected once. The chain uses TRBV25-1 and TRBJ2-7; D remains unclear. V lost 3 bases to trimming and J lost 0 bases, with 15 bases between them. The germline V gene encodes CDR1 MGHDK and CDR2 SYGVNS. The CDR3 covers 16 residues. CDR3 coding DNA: TGTGCCAGCAGTGAGCCCCTTCCTCAGAGCTCCTACGAGCAGTACTTC. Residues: CASSEPLPQSSYEQYF.

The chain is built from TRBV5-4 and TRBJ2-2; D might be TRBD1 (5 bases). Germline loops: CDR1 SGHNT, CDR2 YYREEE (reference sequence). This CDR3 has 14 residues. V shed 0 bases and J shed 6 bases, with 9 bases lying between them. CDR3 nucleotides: TGTGCCAGCAGCTTGGTACAGGACCCCGGGGAGCTGTTTTTT. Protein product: CASSLVQDPGELFF.

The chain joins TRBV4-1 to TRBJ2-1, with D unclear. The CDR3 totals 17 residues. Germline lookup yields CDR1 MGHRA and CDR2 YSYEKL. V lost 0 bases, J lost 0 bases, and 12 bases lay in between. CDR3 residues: CASSQDGRWGSYNEQFF. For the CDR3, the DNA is TGCGCCAGCAGCCAAGATGGACGGTGGGGCTCCTACAATGAGCAGTTCTTC.

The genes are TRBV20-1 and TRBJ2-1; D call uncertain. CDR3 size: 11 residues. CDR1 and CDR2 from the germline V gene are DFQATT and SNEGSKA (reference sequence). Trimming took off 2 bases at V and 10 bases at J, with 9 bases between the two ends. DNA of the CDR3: TGCAGTGCTAGAATTAACCAGGAGCAGTTCTTC. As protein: CSARINQEQFF.

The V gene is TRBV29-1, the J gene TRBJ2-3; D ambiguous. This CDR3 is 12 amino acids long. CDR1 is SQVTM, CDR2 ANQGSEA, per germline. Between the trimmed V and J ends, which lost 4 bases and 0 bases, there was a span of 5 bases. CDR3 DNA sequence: TGCAGCGTTGTCGGAAGCACAGATACGCAGTATTTT. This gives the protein CSVVGSTDTQYF.

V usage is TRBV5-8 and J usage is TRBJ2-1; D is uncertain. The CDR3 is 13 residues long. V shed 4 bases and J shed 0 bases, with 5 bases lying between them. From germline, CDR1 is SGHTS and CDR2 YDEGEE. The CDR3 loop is CASSLSSYNEQFF. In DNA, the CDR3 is TGTGCCAGCAGCCTAAGCTCCTACAATGAGCAGTTCTTC. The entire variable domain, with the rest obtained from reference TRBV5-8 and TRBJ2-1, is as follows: EAGVTQSPTHLIKTRGQQATLRCSPISGHTSVYWYQQALGLGLQFLLWYDEGEERNRGNFPPRFSGRQFPNYSSELNVNALELEDSALYLCASSLSSYNEQFFGPGTRLTVL.

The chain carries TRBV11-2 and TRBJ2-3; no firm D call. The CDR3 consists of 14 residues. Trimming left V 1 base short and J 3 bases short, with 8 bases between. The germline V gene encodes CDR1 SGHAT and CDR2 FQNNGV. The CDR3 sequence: CASSLGPGTDTQYF. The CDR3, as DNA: TGTGCCAGCAGCTTAGGGCCAGGAACAGATACGCAGTATTTT. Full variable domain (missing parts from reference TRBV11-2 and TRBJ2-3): EAGVAQSPRYKIIEKRQSVAFWCNPISGHATLYWYQQILGQGPKLLIQFQNNGVVDDSQLPKDRFSAERLKGVDSTLKIQPAKLEDSAVYLCASSLGPGTDTQYFGPGTRLTVL.